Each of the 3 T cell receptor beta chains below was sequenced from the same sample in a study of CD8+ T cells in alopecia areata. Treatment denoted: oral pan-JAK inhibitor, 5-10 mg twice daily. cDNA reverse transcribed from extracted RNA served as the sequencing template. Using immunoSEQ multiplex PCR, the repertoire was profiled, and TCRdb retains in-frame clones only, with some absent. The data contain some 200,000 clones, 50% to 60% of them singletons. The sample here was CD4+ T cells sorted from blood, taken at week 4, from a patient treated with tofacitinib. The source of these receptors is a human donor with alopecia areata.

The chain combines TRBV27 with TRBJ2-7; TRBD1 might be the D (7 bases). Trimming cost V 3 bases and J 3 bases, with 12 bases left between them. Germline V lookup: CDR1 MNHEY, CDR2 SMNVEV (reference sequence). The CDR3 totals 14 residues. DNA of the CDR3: TGTGCCAGCAGTTTTCTTCAGGGGGGCTACGAGCAGTACTTC. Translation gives CASSFLQGGYEQYF.

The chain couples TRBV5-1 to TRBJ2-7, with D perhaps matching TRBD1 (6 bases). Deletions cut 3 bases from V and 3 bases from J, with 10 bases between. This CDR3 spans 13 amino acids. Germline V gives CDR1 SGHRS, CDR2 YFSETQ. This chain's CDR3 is CASSYGTSYEQYF. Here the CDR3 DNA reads TGCGCCAGCAGCTACGGGACAAGCTACGAGCAGTACTTC.

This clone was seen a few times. CDR3 region: CASTLGSGGSPNTGELFF. CDR3 DNA sequence: TGTGCCAGCACTTTGGGTAGCGGGGGAAGCCCGAACACCGGGGAGCTGTTTTTT. The chain joins TRBV7-9 to TRBJ2-2; 9 nucleotides align to TRBD2. The CDR3 covers 18 residues. The ends lost 7 bases at V and 0 bases at J; junction bases unmatched: 12. The germline V gene has CDR1 SEHNR and CDR2 FQNEAQ (reference sequence). Variable domain in full (rest from reference TRBV7-9 and TRBJ2-2): DTGVSQNPRHKITKRGQNVTFRCDPISEHNRLYWYRQTLGQGPEFLTYFQNEAQLEKSRLLSDRFSAERPKGSFSTLEIQRTEQGDSAMYLCASTLGSGGSPNTGELFFGEGSRLTVL.